The clone carrying this T cell receptor (beta chain) came up many times. Its antigen is currently unknown. The CDR3 extends over 15 amino acids. V shed 5 bases and J 7 bases; nucleotides not matched to a gene: 6. Germline values: CDR1 MNHEY, CDR2 SMNVEV (reference sequence). These data belong to a study of metastatic and nonmetastatic thyroid tumors. On the study more broadly: Across peripheral blood and tumor or nodule tissue samples taken from malignant and benign thyroid patients, the repertoires were compared with one another.

Broader study findings: Reports indicated that malignant thyroid tumors showed significantly higher TCR beta diversity than benign nodules did, in blood and tumor.

In the study's own analysis: A classifier for distant metastasis in papillary thyroid cancer was constructed using CDR3 differences observed across clinicopathological groups. TCRdb re-called clones via MiXCR from the PCR reads. Here the V and J calls rest on TCRdb's processing, not on the authors' analysis. The table includes roughly 35,000 clones, roughly 17% detected once. Thyroid surgery took place with no prior treatment in any patient. The rearrangement links TRBV27 to TRBJ2-1, with 12 bases identical to TRBD2. The clonotype originates from a female donor with papillary thyroid cancer or a benign thyroid nodule (not recorded which). Some clones in this sample may be carry-over from other donors' samples. The specimen was blood. In nucleotides, the CDR3 is TGTGCCAGCAGTCGACTAGCGGGGGCTTTAAATGAGCAGTTCTTC. Its translation is CASSRLAGALNEQFF.